Below, one T cell receptor beta chain is given with its context. The likely explanation is a read error, given a far larger clone one base away. The data stem from a study of low-dose radiotherapy and immunotherapy resistance in tumors. The sample's time point: after trial treatment. Treatment: LDRT plus nivolumab, ipilimumab, low-dose cyclophosphamide and aspirin (RACIN trial). Trimming took off 10 bases at V and 5 bases at J, with 16 bases between the two ends. This CDR3 is 13 amino acids long. Priming of first-strand cDNA relied on TRAV- and TRBV-specific primers (covering alpha and beta chains). A roughly 21-cycle PCR with a constant-region primer and V-primer adapter amplified TCRs. A single record per CDR3 protein comes from TCRdb applying MiXCR to the reads. The data show tens of thousands of distinct CDR3 sequences, 20% to 25% seen once.

The chain couples TRBV5-3 to TRBJ2-1; no firm D call. TRBV5-3 belongs to the ORF category, with a function that is uncertain. The receptor comes from a female donor with ovarian cancer. The sequences come from PBMCs, collected after low-dose radiotherapy plus immunotherapy. Here the CDR3 reads CAGSLVGNNEQFF. CDR3 nucleotide sequence: TGTGCCGGCAGCTTGGTTGGTAACAATGAGCAGTTCTTC.